Each of the 15 T cell receptor beta chains below was sequenced from the same sample in a study of blood T cell repertoires in COVID-19. TCRdb's copy holds only in-frame clones and misses some; the assay was immunoSEQ multiplex PCR. The table has about 440,000 clones, around nine tenths seen once. The material sequenced was peripheral blood. The receptors come from a woman in her thirties with acute or convalescent COVID-19.

The chain links TRBV9 to TRBJ2-2; a weak D match, TRBD2 (6 bases). The V end was cut by 2 bases, the J end by 2 bases, with 10 bases between. This CDR3 has 15 amino acids. Germline CDR1 reads SGDLS; CDR2 reads YYNGEE. The CDR3 sequence: CASSVRRDNTGELFF. The CDR3 bases are TGTGCCAGCAGCGTTCGGCGGGATAACACCGGGGAGCTGTTTTTT.

This clone has just one count. The CDR3 sequence: CASSYSGGAPDTQYF. The DNA for the CDR3 is TGTGCCAGTAGTTATAGCGGGGGGGCCCCAGATACGCAGTATTTT. The chain has TRBV19 and TRBJ2-3; TRBD2 matches 11 bases. Germline lookup yields CDR1 LNHDA and CDR2 SQIVND (reference sequence). CDR3 length: 15 residues. V gave up 5 bases and J gave up 4 bases; unmatched junction bases: 5.

This clone appeared once. The chain links TRBV5-4 to TRBJ2-7; D gene unclear. V was cut by 4 bases and J by 1 base, with 9 bases left in between. This CDR3 contains 13 residues. From germline, CDR1 is SGHNT and CDR2 YYREEE (reference sequence). Here the CDR3 reads CASSLGQSYEQYF. The CDR3 bases are TGTGCCAGCAGCCTTGGGCAGTCCTACGAGCAGTACTTC.

V gene TRBV11-3 combines with J gene TRBJ2-3; D may be TRBD1 (5 bases). Germline V gene lookup returns CDR1 SGHNT and CDR2 YENEEA. The CDR3 consists of 15 residues. The V end lost 1 base, the J end lost 1 base, and 9 bases lay between the germline ends. Here the CDR3 reads CASSLAGLRTDTQYF. DNA of the CDR3: TGTGCCAGCAGCTTAGCAGGGTTGCGCACAGATACGCAGTATTTT. The full variable domain, with the rest looked up from reference TRBV11-3 and TRBJ2-3, is EAGVVQSPRYKIIEKKQPVAFWCNPISGHNTLYWYLQNLGQGPELLIRYENEEAVDDSQLPKDRFSAERLKGVDSTLKIQPAELGDSAVYLCASSLAGLRTDTQYFGPGTRLTVL.

J is TRBJ2-4 and V is TRBV7-9; TRBD1 agrees at 7 bases. The CDR3 extends over 18 amino acids. Germline CDR1 is SEHNR and CDR2 is FQNEAQ (reference sequence). The trim removed 8 bases at V and 0 bases at J, leaving 16 bases unmatched. CDR3 sequence: CASEDQTGSGLAKNIQYF. The CDR3 nucleotides are TGTGCCAGCGAGGATCAGACAGGGAGCGGTCTAGCCAAAAACATTCAGTACTTC.

The genes are TRBV5-1 and TRBJ2-5, with TRBD1 identical over 9 bases. The CDR3 spans 14 residues. Germline CDR1 is SGHRS and CDR2 is YFSETQ. The ends lost 2 bases at V and 5 bases at J; junction bases unmatched: 4. The CDR3, as DNA: TGCGCCAGCAGCTTACAGGGGGCGCGGGAGACCCAGTACTTC. Protein: CASSLQGARETQYF.

This chain connects TRBV5-1 to TRBJ1-5; possibly TRBD1 for D (6 bases). Trimming shortened V by 3 bases and J by 1 base, and 8 bases separated the two germline ends. Germline V gene lookup returns CDR1 SGHRS and CDR2 YFSETQ. This CDR3 region has 14 residues. The CDR3: CASSYGGSNQPQHF. The CDR3 DNA sequence: TGCGCCAGCAGCTATGGGGGCAGCAATCAGCCCCAGCATTTT.

The chain carries TRBV5-1 and TRBJ2-1, with 9 bases aligning to TRBD2. J lost 5 bases, V lost 2 bases, and 11 bases had no gene match. Germline CDR1 SGHRS, CDR2 YFSETQ. The CDR3 runs to 17 residues. This CDR3 reads CASSFPRLAELDNEQFF. The CDR3 DNA sequence: TGCGCCAGCAGCTTTCCACGACTAGCGGAGTTAGACAATGAGCAGTTCTTC.

The sample holds a few counts of this clone. Mismatch with germline at one junction end may stem from a read error. This chain connects TRBV29-1 to TRBJ2-1, with 7 nucleotides matching TRBD1. Germline CDR1 and CDR2: SQVTM and ANQGSEA. The CDR3 extends over 13 amino acids. Here the CDR3 DNA reads TGCAGCGTTAAAGACAGGGCATACAATGAGCAGTTCTTC. Translated: CSVKDRAYNEQFF.

The chain is built from TRBV6-6 and TRBJ2-7; TRBD2 agrees at 7 bases. Germline-derived CDR1 and CDR2 are MNHNY and SVGAGI (reference sequence). V shed 8 bases and J 2 bases; nucleotides not matched to a gene: 15. The CDR3 consists of 16 residues. This CDR3 is CASHPRQLAGAYEQYF. DNA of the CDR3: TGTGCCAGCCATCCCAGGCAGCTGGCGGGGGCCTACGAGCAGTACTTC.

The genes are TRBV15 and TRBJ2-1; D is unresolved. In germline, CDR1 is LNHNV, CDR2 YYDKDF (reference sequence). V dropped 1 base and J dropped 0 bases, with 7 bases sitting between them. This CDR3 spans 15 amino acids. CDR3 coding DNA: TGTGCCACCAGCAGAGGTGAGGTCTCCTACAATGAGCAGTTCTTC. Its protein is CATSRGEVSYNEQFF.

The CDR3 here is CASSQVLLGPSYNEQFF. The CDR3 coding sequence is TGCGCCAGCAGCCAAGTTCTCCTAGGTCCCTCCTACAATGAGCAGTTCTTC. The chain links TRBV4-1 to TRBJ2-1; D not resolved. The germline V and J ends were trimmed by 1 base and 0 bases, with 13 bases remaining between them. CDR1 MGHRA and CDR2 YSYEKL come from the germline V gene. This CDR3 contains 17 residues.

V is TRBV20-1 and J is TRBJ1-5; the D gene is possibly TRBD1 (5 bases). The germline CDR1 and CDR2 sequences are DFQATT and SNEGSKA (reference sequence). CDR3 length equals 13 residues. Between the trimmed V and J ends, which lost 3 bases and 3 bases, there was a span of 9 bases. This CDR3 reads CSASQGYNQPQHF. In nucleotides, the CDR3 is TGCAGTGCTAGTCAGGGATACAATCAGCCCCAGCATTTT.

The rearrangement links TRBV19 to TRBJ2-7, with D maybe TRBD1 (6 bases). This CDR3 has 16 residues. V was pared by 4 bases and J by 0 bases, with 16 bases between. Germline V gene sequence: CDR1 LNHDA, CDR2 SQIVND (reference sequence). As DNA, the CDR3 is TGTGCCAGTAGTACACTATGGACAGCGAGCTCCTACGAGCAGTACTTC. Translation: CASSTLWTASSYEQYF.

The V gene is TRBV5-4, the J gene TRBJ1-2; D might be TRBD1 (5 bases). CDR1 is SGHNT, CDR2 YYREEE, per germline (reference sequence). The V and J ends lost 4 bases and 4 bases respectively, with 14 bases between them. The CDR3 totals 14 residues. CDR3 amino acids: CASSRETARYGYTF. The CDR3 bases are TGTGCCAGCAGCCGGGAGACAGCCCGCTATGGCTACACCTTC.